The clone carrying this TCR beta chain was seen a few times. No antigen is known for it. This sample was taken from a study of beta chain features in type 1 diabetes. Study background: Examined across all samples were around 110,000,000 sorted cells.

Investigators reverse transcribed all isolated RNA, so they sequenced expressed TCRB transcripts. Around 3.57 million reads was the average for naive, central memory and regulatory T cell samples. The assay was immunoSEQ multiplex PCR, and TCRdb's table has in-frame clones only and misses some. The sample holds around 300,000 clones, 8% seen once. The CDR3 is 14 amino acids. The ends lost 7 bases at V and 6 bases at J; junction bases unmatched: 11. The germline V gene encodes CDR1 SQVTM and CDR2 ANQGSEA. Overall study findings and caveats: HLA effects on TCRB rearrangement stayed unresolved here.

Source material: central memory CD4+ T cells from blood. The chain links TRBV29-1 to TRBJ2-7; 11 nucleotides line up with TRBD1. The clonotype was recovered from a woman aged 18-29 years in good health. Here the CDR3 DNA reads TGCAGCGCCAGAGGACAGGGGGCCTCGGGCGAGCAGTACTTC. This encodes CSARGQGASGEQYF.